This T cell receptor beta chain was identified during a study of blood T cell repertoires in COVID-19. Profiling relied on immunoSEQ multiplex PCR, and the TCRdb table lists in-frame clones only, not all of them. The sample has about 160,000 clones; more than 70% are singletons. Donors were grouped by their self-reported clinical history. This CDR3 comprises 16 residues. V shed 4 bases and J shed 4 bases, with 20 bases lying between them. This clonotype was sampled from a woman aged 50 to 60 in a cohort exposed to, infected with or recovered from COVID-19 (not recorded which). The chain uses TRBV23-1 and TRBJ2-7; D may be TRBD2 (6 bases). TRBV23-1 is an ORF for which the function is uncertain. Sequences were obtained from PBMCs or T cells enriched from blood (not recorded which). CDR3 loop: CASSRRTGLKEYEQYF. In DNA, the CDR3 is TGCGCCAGCAGTCGAAGGACGGGACTGAAGGAATACGAGCAGTACTTC.